This T cell receptor (beta chain) was obtained from a study of PD-1 and CTLA-4 blockade in melanoma. Germline trimming cut 5 bases from V and 1 base from J; bases unmatched to any gene: 6. There are 16 residues in the CDR3. Per germline, CDR1 SGDLS and CDR2 YYNGEE. TCRdb's copy holds only in-frame clones and misses some; the assay was immunoSEQ multiplex PCR. Of some 30,000 clones in the sample, 88% were seen once. The chain employs TRBV9 and TRBJ2-1, with 10 positions matching TRBD1. Specimen: CD8+ T cells from peripheral blood, collected from a patient given anti-PD-1 treatment. The source is a human donor with melanoma. Here the CDR3 DNA reads TGTGCCAGCAGTCCTGACAGGGGGCAGTCCTACAATGAGCAGTTCTTC. Amino acid sequence: CASSPDRGQSYNEQFF.